These 16 T cell receptor beta chains were all obtained from the same sample, sequenced in a study of blood T cell repertoires in COVID-19. Repertoires were generated with immunoSEQ multiplex PCR, while TCRdb's copy carries only in-frame clones and drops some. The sample records 150,000 or so clones, about 89% being singletons. The material sequenced was peripheral blood. The receptors originated from a man in his 60s with COVID-19, enrolled during active disease.

The chain links TRBV6-5 to TRBJ2-5, with 8 positions matching TRBD1. The junction had 5 bases not matched to a gene; V was cut back by 0 bases and J by 2 bases. Per the germline V gene, CDR1 is MNHEY and CDR2 is SVGAGI. The CDR3 spans 16 residues. The CDR3 DNA sequence: TGTGCCAGCAGTTACTCTCAACAGGGGGGACAAGAGACCCAGTACTTC. It is translated as CASSYSQQGGQETQYF.

V is TRBV6-5 and J is TRBJ1-5; the D is unclear. Germline assignment: CDR1 MNHEY and CDR2 SVGAGI. Between the trimmed V and J ends, which lost 0 bases and 4 bases, there was a span of 4 bases. The CDR3 contains 13 residues. The CDR3 loop is CASSYSENQPQHF. The CDR3 DNA reads as TGTGCCAGCAGTTACTCGGAGAATCAGCCCCAGCATTTT.

J is TRBJ1-4 and V is TRBV5-4; 10 nucleotides line up with TRBD1. The V segment lost 3 bases and the J segment 6 bases; nucleotides outside the gene matches: 2. The CDR3 runs 14 residues. CDR1 SGHNT and CDR2 YYREEE come from the germline V gene (reference sequence). Written as DNA, the CDR3 is TGTGCCAGCAGCTGGACAGGGGGGGATGAAAAACTGTTTTTT. The encoded protein is CASSWTGGDEKLFF.

This chain uses TRBV29-1 with TRBJ1-2, with D possibly matching TRBD1 (5 bases). The CDR3 is 14 amino acids. The germline V and J ends were trimmed by 1 base and 6 bases, with 15 bases remaining between them. The V gene's germline CDR1 is SQVTM and CDR2 ANQGSEA. This CDR3 reads CSVEAQGVEDGYTF. CDR3 DNA: TGCAGCGTTGAAGCGCAAGGGGTTGAGGATGGCTACACCTTC. The entire variable domain, with the rest obtained from reference TRBV29-1 and TRBJ1-2, is as follows: SAVISQKPSRDICQRGTSLTIQCQVDSQVTMMFWYRQQPGQSLTLIATANQGSEATYESGFVIDKFPISRPNLTFSTLTVSNMSPEDSSIYLCSVEAQGVEDGYTFGSGTRLTVV.

This sequence joins TRBV10-1 and TRBJ2-5; 9 bases agree with TRBD2. Germline CDR1 is WNHNN and CDR2 is SYGVQD (reference sequence). The CDR3 loop spans 16 amino acids. V dropped 1 base and J dropped 3; count of bases not matched to a gene: 6. CDR3: CASSEFPSGVKETQYF. The CDR3 DNA sequence: TGCGCCAGCAGTGAGTTCCCTAGCGGGGTCAAAGAGACCCAGTACTTC.

This rearrangement joins TRBV5-4 to TRBJ2-3; 14 nucleotides line up with TRBD2. This CDR3 is 17 amino acids long. Trimming at V came to 4 bases and at J to 3 bases, leaving 7 bases not matched to a gene. The germline gives CDR1 SGHNT, CDR2 YYREEE (reference sequence). Here the CDR3 reads CASSRGTSGGITDTQYF. Written as DNA, the CDR3 is TGTGCCAGCAGCCGAGGGACTAGCGGGGGTATTACAGATACGCAGTATTTT.

This clone was counted between two and nine times. This sequence joins TRBV5-8 and TRBJ1-5; a weak D match, TRBD1 (5 bases). V lost 0 bases to trimming and J lost 7 bases, with 14 bases between them. The germline V gene encodes CDR1 SGHTS and CDR2 YDEGEE. The CDR3 extends over 15 amino acids. The CDR3: CASSLVGGAGQPQHF. CDR3 DNA sequence: TGTGCCAGCAGCTTGGTTGGTGGGGCGGGGCAGCCCCAGCATTTT.

About this clone: One end of the junction does not line up with germline, which may come from a read error. Other DNA variants within this sample encode the same CDR3. The V and J genes are TRBV30 and TRBJ2-7; TRBD1 matches at 8 bases. Germline V gene sequence: CDR1 GTSNPN, CDR2 SVGIG (reference sequence). This CDR3 has 12 amino acids. CDR3 protein: CAWHRGTYEQYF. In DNA, the CDR3 is TGTGCCTGGCACAGGGGGACCTACGAGCAGTATTTC. The whole variable domain, remainder taken from reference TRBV30 and TRBJ2-7, is SQTIHQWPATLVQPVGSPLSLECTVEGTSNPNLYWYRQAAGRGLQLLFYSVGIGQISSEVPQNLSASRPQDRQFILSSKKLLLSDSGFYLCAWHRGTYEQYFGPGTRLTVT.

V and J are TRBV18 and TRBJ2-2, with D possibly matching TRBD2 (5 bases). Germline CDR1 is KGHSH and CDR2 is LQKENI. The length of the CDR3 is 14 residues. V dropped 9 bases and J dropped 1 base, with 12 bases sitting between them. The CDR3 sequence: CASLIAGNTGELFF. The DNA of the CDR3 is TGTGCCAGTCTCATCGCGGGGAACACCGGGGAGCTGTTTTTT.

The genes are TRBV11-2 and TRBJ2-1; D perhaps matches TRBD1 (5 bases). This CDR3 comprises 15 residues. CDR1 and CDR2 (germline): SGHAT, FQNNGV. V dropped 0 bases and J dropped 6 bases, with 12 bases sitting between them. The CDR3, as DNA: TGTGCCAGCAGCTTAGATTTGCGGCAGGGCAATGAGCAGTTCTTC. Its protein product is CASSLDLRQGNEQFF.

The J gene is TRBJ1-3, the V gene TRBV6-1; D is possibly TRBD1 (5 bases). V was trimmed by 1 base and J by 0 bases, leaving 10 bases between them. The CDR3 totals 16 residues. Germline V gives CDR1 MNHNS, CDR2 SASEGT. In DNA, the CDR3 is TGTGCCAGCAGTGAAGGACAGTGGAGCTCTGGAAACACCATATATTTT. This codes for CASSEGQWSSGNTIYF.

The chain joins TRBV11-2 to TRBJ1-1; weak D call: TRBD1 (6 bases). Germline-derived CDR1 and CDR2 are SGHAT and FQNNGV. This CDR3 contains 15 residues. Trimming pared 5 bases from V and 4 bases from J, leaving 17 bases between. The CDR3 loop is CASSPQGLISTEAFF. The CDR3, as DNA: TGTGCCAGCAGCCCTCAGGGGTTGATTAGCACTGAAGCTTTCTTT.

The chain is built from TRBV6-5 and TRBJ1-5, with 7 bases matching TRBD1. Germline lookup yields CDR1 MNHEY and CDR2 SVGAGI. The CDR3 length is 14 residues. V shed 6 bases and J 2 bases; nucleotides not matched to a gene: 4. CDR3 in amino acids: CASSWTGGNQPQHF. The CDR3 DNA follows: TGTGCCAGCAGCTGGACAGGAGGCAATCAGCCCCAGCATTTT.

The genes are TRBV10-3 and TRBJ1-2; D gene uncertain. This CDR3 has 13 residues. Trimming took 10 bases from V and 0 from J, leaving 12 bases between them. The germline V gene has CDR1 ENHRY and CDR2 SYGVKD. In nucleotides, the CDR3 is TGTGCCACCCAGCGGGAATCTAACTATGGCTACACCTTC. It encodes CATQRESNYGYTF.

This chain joins TRBV19 and TRBJ2-5, with D perhaps matching TRBD2 (6 bases). V shed 6 bases and J shed 9 bases, with 20 bases lying between them. This CDR3 spans 14 amino acids. Germline V gene sequence: CDR1 LNHDA, CDR2 SQIVND (reference sequence). The CDR3 spells CASRHSRRGGAQYF. DNA of the CDR3: TGTGCCAGTAGACACTCTCGGAGGGGAGGCGCCCAGTACTTC.

The chain carries TRBV5-6 and TRBJ1-6, with 7 positions matching TRBD1. Germline-derived CDR1 and CDR2 are SGHDT and YYEEEE. The CDR3 consists of 16 residues. Trimming cost V 5 bases and J 8 bases; bases outside gene matches: 13. The CDR3 here is CASSYHPGQIHSPLHF. In DNA form, the CDR3 reads TGTGCCAGCAGTTATCACCCGGGACAGATCCATTCACCCCTCCACTTT. Full variable domain (missing parts from reference TRBV5-6 and TRBJ1-6): DAGVTQSPTHLIKTRGQQVTLRCSPKSGHDTVSWYQQALGQGPQFIFQYYEEEERQRGNFPDRFSGHQFPNYSSELNVNALLLGDSALYLCASSYHPGQIHSPLHFGNGTRLTVT.